Sequencing of this TCR beta chain was carried out in a study of cytomegalovirus exposure and HLA in healthy donors. This CDR3 comprises 13 residues. V was trimmed by 4 bases and J by 1 base, leaving 8 bases between them. In germline, CDR1 is LNHNV, CDR2 YYDKDF (reference sequence). Use of 60 Vbeta and 13 Jbeta primers characterized the PCR. Sequenced by immunoSEQ multiplex PCR; TCRdb stores in-frame clones only, minus some. The sample has some 110,000 clones, around 79% seen once. The source of this sequence is a man aged 55 to 69 in good health and CMV-seronegative. Material: PBMCs. The chain couples TRBV15 to TRBJ2-7; the D gene is possibly TRBD1 (6 bases). CDR3: CATSIGQSYEQYF. DNA of the CDR3: TGTGCCACCAGCATCGGACAGTCCTACGAGCAGTACTTC.